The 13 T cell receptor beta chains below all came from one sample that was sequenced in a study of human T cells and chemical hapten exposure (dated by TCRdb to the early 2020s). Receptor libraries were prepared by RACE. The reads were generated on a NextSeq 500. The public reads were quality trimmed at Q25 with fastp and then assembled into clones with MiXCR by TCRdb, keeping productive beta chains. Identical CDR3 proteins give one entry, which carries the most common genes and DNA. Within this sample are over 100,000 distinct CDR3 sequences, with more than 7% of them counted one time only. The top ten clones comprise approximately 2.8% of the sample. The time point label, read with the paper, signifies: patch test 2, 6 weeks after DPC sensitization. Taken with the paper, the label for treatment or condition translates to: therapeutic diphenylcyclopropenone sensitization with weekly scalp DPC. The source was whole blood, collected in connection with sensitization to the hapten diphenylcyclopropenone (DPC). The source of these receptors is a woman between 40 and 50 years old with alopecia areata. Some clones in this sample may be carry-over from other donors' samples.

The CDR3 DNA follows: TGTGCCAGCTCACCACCCACTAGCCAGGTCTACAATGAGCAGTTCTTC. Protein: CASSPPTSQVYNEQFF. The chain employs TRBV18 and TRBJ2-1; possible D gene TRBD2, 6 bases. CDR1 is KGHSH, CDR2 LQKENI, per germline. CDR3 length: 16 residues. Deletions cut 0 bases from V and 3 bases from J, with 12 bases between.

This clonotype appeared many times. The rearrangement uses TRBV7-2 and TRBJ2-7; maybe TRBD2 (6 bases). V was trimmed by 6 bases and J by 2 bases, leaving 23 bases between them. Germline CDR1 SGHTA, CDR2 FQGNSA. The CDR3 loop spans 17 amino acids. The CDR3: CASSPAVWRGHTYEQYF. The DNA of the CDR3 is TGTGCCAGCAGTCCCGCCGTTTGGCGGGGCCACACCTACGAGCAGTACTTC.

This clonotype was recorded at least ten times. Written as DNA, the CDR3 is TGTGCCAGCAGTGAACCGGCCGTTTCCTACGAGCAGTACTTC. This gives the protein CASSEPAVSYEQYF. The rearrangement joins TRBV6-1 to TRBJ2-7; D uncertain. Per the germline V gene, CDR1 is MNHNS and CDR2 is SASEGT. The V and J ends lost 2 bases and 1 base respectively, with 9 bases between them. This CDR3 contains 14 residues.

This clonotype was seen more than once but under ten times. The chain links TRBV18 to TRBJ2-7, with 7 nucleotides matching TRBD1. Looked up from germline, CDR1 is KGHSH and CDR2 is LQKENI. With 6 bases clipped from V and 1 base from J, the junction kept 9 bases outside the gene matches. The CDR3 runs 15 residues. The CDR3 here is CASSAGGQESYEQYF. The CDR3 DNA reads TGTGCCAGCTCTGCGGGCGGACAGGAGTCCTACGAGCAGTACTTC. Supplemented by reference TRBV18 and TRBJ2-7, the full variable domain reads NAGVMQNPRHLVRRRGQEARLRCSPMKGHSHVYWYRQLPEEGLKFMVYLQKENIIDESGMPKERFSAEFPKEGPSILRIQQVVRGDSAAYFCASSAGGQESYEQYFGPGTRLTVT.

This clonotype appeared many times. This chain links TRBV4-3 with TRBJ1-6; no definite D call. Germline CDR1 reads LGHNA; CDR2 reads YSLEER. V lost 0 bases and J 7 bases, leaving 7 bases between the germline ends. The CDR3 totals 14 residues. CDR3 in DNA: TGCGCCAGCAGCCAAGATCGGTACAATTCACCCCTCCACTTT. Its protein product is CASSQDRYNSPLHF.

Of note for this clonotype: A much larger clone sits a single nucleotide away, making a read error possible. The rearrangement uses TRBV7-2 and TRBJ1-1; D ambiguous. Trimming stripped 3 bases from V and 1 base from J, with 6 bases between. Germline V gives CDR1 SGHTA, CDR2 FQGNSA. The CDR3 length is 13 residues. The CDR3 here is CTSSFSQNTEAFF. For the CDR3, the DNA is TGTACCAGCAGCTTTTCACAGAACACTGAAGCTTTCTTT.

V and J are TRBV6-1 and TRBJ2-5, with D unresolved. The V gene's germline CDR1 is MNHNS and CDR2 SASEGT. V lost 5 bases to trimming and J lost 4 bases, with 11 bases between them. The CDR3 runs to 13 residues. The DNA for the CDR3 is TGTGCCAGCAGTCAGCTAGTTGGAGAGACCCAGTACTTC. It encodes CASSQLVGETQYF.

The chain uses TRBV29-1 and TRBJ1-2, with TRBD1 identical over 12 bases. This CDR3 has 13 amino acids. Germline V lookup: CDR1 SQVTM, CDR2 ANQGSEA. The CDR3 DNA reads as TGCACCGCCGGGACAGGGGGCGACTATGGCTACACCTTC. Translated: CTAGTGGDYGYTF. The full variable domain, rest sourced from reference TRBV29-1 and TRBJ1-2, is SAVISQKPSRDICQRGTSLTIQCQVDSQVTMMFWYRQQPGQSLTLIATANQGSEATYESGFVIDKFPISRPNLTFSTLTVSNMSPEDSSIYLCTAGTGGDYGYTFGSGTRLTVV.

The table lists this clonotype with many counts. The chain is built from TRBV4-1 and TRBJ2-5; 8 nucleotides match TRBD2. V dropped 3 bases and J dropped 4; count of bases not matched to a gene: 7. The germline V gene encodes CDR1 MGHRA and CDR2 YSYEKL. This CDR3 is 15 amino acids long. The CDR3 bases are TGCGCCAGCAGCCACCAACGGGAGGGATTAGAGACCCAGTACTTC. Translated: CASSHQREGLETQYF.

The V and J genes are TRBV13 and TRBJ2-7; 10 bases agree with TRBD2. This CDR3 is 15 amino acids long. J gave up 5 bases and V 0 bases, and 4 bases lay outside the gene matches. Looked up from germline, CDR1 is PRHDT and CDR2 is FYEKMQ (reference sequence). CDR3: CASSLGGTSDHEQYF. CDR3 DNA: TGTGCCAGCAGCTTAGGCGGGACTAGCGACCACGAGCAGTACTTC.

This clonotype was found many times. The CDR3 is CASSDGPTNTEAFF. In DNA form, the CDR3 reads TGCGCCAGCAGCGATGGACCTACTAACACTGAAGCTTTCTTT. The chain combines TRBV5-1 with TRBJ1-1, with D uncertain. The V gene lost 4 bases and the J gene lost 2 bases, with 12 bases spanning the gap. Germline values: CDR1 SGHRS, CDR2 YFSETQ. This CDR3 is 14 amino acids long. The full variable domain, with the rest looked up from reference TRBV5-1 and TRBJ1-1, is KAGVTQTPRYLIKTRGQQVTLSCSPISGHRSVSWYQQTPGQGLQFLFEYFSETQRNKGNFPGRFSGRQFSNSRSEMNVSTLELGDSALYLCASSDGPTNTEAFFGQGTRLTVV.

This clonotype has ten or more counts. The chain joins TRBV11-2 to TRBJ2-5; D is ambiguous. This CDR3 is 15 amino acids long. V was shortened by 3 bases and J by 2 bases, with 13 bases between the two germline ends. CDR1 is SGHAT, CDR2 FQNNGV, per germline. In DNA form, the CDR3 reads TGTGCCAGCAGCTTCCGGAGACTGACGCAAGAGACCCAGTACTTC. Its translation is CASSFRRLTQETQYF.

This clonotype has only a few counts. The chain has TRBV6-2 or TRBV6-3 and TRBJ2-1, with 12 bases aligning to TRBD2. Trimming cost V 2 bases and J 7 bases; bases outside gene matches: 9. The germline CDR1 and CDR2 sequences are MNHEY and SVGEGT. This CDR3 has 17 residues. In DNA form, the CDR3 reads TGTGCCAGCAGTTACCCCCTAGCGGGGGGGCCGGGGAATGAGCAGTTCTTC. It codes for CASSYPLAGGPGNEQFF.